These 9 T cell receptor beta chains were sequenced from one sample in a study of blood T cell repertoires in COVID-19. Profiling relied on immunoSEQ multiplex PCR, and the TCRdb table lists in-frame clones only, not all of them. The sample has some 140,000 clones, about 72% seen once. Sequencing used peripheral blood. Receptors originate from a man aged 55 to 70 who had recovered from COVID-19.

The chain uses TRBV29-1 and TRBJ2-7; D gene ambiguous. Germline V gene lookup returns CDR1 SQVTM and CDR2 ANQGSEA. V lost 3 bases and J lost 2, with 5 bases in between. The CDR3 is made up of 11 amino acids. In DNA form, the CDR3 reads TGCAGCGTTGACAACACCTACGAGCAGTACTTC. Amino acids: CSVDNTYEQYF.

The gene calls are TRBV28 and TRBJ1-2, with D unresolved. The CDR3 is 11 residues long. Germline CDR1 and CDR2: MDHEN and SYDVKM. With 6 bases removed from V and 5 bases from J, the gap between germline ends came to 7 bases. For the CDR3, the DNA is TGTGCCAGCAGGTCGGTTTATGGCTACACCTTC. Protein sequence: CASRSVYGYTF.

This clone appeared once. The chain employs TRBV6-4 and TRBJ2-2, with 8 bases lining up with TRBD2. J lost 3 bases, V lost 2 bases, and 2 bases had no gene match. Germline values: CDR1 MRHNA, CDR2 SNTAGT. This CDR3 is 15 amino acids long. The CDR3 coding sequence is TGTGCCAGCAGTGACACTAGCGGTCACACCGGGGAGCTGTTTTTT. Protein sequence: CASSDTSGHTGELFF.

The chain employs TRBV24-1 and TRBJ1-6; D may be TRBD1 (6 bases). The ends were cut back, 9 bases at V and 7 bases at J, with 12 bases in the middle. Germline CDR1 KGHDR, CDR2 SFDVKD. The CDR3 consists of 13 residues. CDR3 nucleotides: TGTGCCACCCAAGGCCAGGGGAATTCACCCCTCCACTTT. It specifies CATQGQGNSPLHF.

This clone was detected once. The gene calls are TRBV10-2 and TRBJ1-1; the D gene is possibly TRBD1 (5 bases). The CDR3 loop spans 14 amino acids. Germline-derived CDR1 and CDR2 are WSHSY and SAAADI. Trimming took 6 bases from V and 1 from J, leaving 12 bases between them. The CDR3 loop reads CASRVGRANTEAFF. The CDR3 DNA reads TGCGCCAGCAGAGTAGGCAGGGCGAACACTGAAGCTTTCTTT.

The CDR3 loop reads CASSQDRYTGELFF. CDR3 in DNA: TGTGCCAGCAGCCAAGATCGTTACACCGGGGAGCTGTTTTTT. V and J are TRBV4-2 and TRBJ2-2; D is unresolved. The CDR3 has 14 residues. V lost 0 bases, J lost 3 bases, and 5 bases lay in between. CDR1 LGHNA and CDR2 YNFKEQ come from the germline V gene.

This chain links TRBV7-3 with TRBJ1-1; 12 nucleotides line up with TRBD1. Trimming at V came to 5 bases and at J to 5 bases, leaving 9 bases not matched to a gene. Per the germline V gene, CDR1 is SGHTA and CDR2 is FQGTGA. The CDR3 covers 16 residues. The CDR3 nucleotides are TGTGCCAGCAGCGCGTCTCCGGGACAGGGGGCAACTGAAGCTTTCTTT. Translation: CASSASPGQGATEAFF.

V and J are TRBV9 and TRBJ2-7; 8 nucleotides line up with TRBD2. Trimming cost V 1 base and J 1 base; bases outside gene matches: 4. CDR3 length equals 15 residues. Germline V gene sequence: CDR1 SGDLS, CDR2 YYNGEE. CDR3 in amino acids: CASSVSTSGSYEQYF. In nucleotides, the CDR3 is TGTGCCAGCAGCGTAAGCACTAGCGGTTCCTACGAGCAGTACTTC.

The rearrangement uses TRBV4-3 and TRBJ1-6; TRBD1 matches at 9 bases. The V segment lost 0 bases and the J segment 10 bases; nucleotides outside the gene matches: 4. This CDR3 comprises 15 residues. CDR1 LGHNA and CDR2 YSLEER come from the germline V gene. CDR3: CASSQETGGRSPLHF. The CDR3 DNA reads as TGCGCCAGCAGCCAAGAGACAGGGGGACGGTCACCCCTCCACTTT.